Each of the 7 T cell receptor beta chains below was sequenced from the same sample in a study of cytomegalovirus exposure and HLA in healthy donors. Sequencing used immunoSEQ multiplex PCR; TCRdb keeps in-frame clones, though not all of them. The top ten clones hold 2.5% to 3.5% of a sample with 170,000 or so clones, around 82% of them seen once. The sequenced material came from PBMCs. The source is a woman aged 18-29 years in good health and CMV-seropositive.

The chain links TRBV4-1 to TRBJ1-1, with D uncertain. Trimming took 1 base from V and 0 from J, leaving 18 bases between them. The CDR3 sequence is 18 residues long. Germline V gene data show CDR1 as MGHRA and CDR2 as YSYEKL. The CDR3 nucleotides are TGCGCCAGCAGCCAAGTTAGGCCATCCCGGGAAGTGAACACTGAAGCTTTCTTT. This codes for CASSQVRPSREVNTEAFF.

The V call is TRBV9, the J call TRBJ2-3; TRBD1 might be the D (5 bases). Trimming stripped 0 bases from V and 6 bases from J, with 14 bases between. The CDR3 is 15 residues long. CDR1 is SGDLS, CDR2 YYNGEE, per germline. CDR3 loop: CASSVAVGPADTQYF. As DNA, the CDR3 is TGTGCCAGCAGCGTAGCGGTGGGGCCCGCCGATACGCAGTATTTT.

V is TRBV2 and J is TRBJ1-5; TRBD1 matches 11 bases. The CDR3 consists of 14 residues. The trim removed 6 bases at V and 6 bases at J, leaving 4 bases unmatched. From germline, CDR1 is SNHLY and CDR2 FYNNEI. CDR3 residues: CASSIGQGAQPQHF. The CDR3 nucleotides read TGTGCCAGCAGCATAGGACAGGGGGCTCAGCCCCAGCATTTT. The whole variable domain, filled in from reference TRBV2 and TRBJ1-5, reads EPEVTQTPSHQVTQMGQEVILRCVPISNHLYFYWYRQILGQKVEFLVSFYNNEISEKSEIFDDQFSVERPDGSNFTLKIRSTKLEDSAMYFCASSIGQGAQPQHFGDGTRLSIL.

This chain connects TRBV2 to TRBJ2-2; D is perhaps TRBD2 (5 bases). Germline V gene lookup returns CDR1 SNHLY and CDR2 FYNNEI. CDR3 length: 12 amino acids. V was pared by 8 bases and J by 6 bases, with 10 bases between. The CDR3 here is CASEGNAGELFF. DNA of the CDR3: TGTGCCAGCGAGGGTAACGCCGGGGAGCTGTTTTTT.

J is TRBJ2-3 and V is TRBV2, with a tentative D call TRBD1 (5 bases). Germline V CDR1 and CDR2: SNHLY, FYNNEI. The CDR3 runs 16 residues. Trimming removed 1 base from V and 0 bases from J, with 11 bases in between. CDR3 coding DNA: TGTGCCAGCAGTGAAGTTTTAGGGGCTAGCACAGATACGCAGTATTTT. Its protein is CASSEVLGASTDTQYF.

This sequence joins TRBV5-1 and TRBJ2-2; the match to TRBD1 covers 8 bases. The germline V gene encodes CDR1 SGHRS and CDR2 YFSETQ. After removal of 4 bases from V and 4 bases from J, the junction contained 6 bases not matched to a gene. The CDR3 contains 15 residues. The CDR3 DNA reads TGCGCCAGCAGCGTTCAGACAGGGGTCACCGGGGAGCTGTTTTTT. It yields the protein CASSVQTGVTGELFF.

The sample holds a few counts of this clone. The chain links TRBV6-5 to TRBJ2-7; possibly TRBD2 for D (5 bases). Per the germline V gene, CDR1 is MNHEY and CDR2 is SVGAGI. The CDR3 consists of 15 residues. V gave up 0 bases and J gave up 5 bases, with 14 bases separating them. This chain's CDR3 is CASSYSVGKVDEQYF. For the CDR3, the DNA is TGTGCCAGCAGTTACTCGGTCGGGAAGGTGGACGAGCAGTACTTC.